A single sample gave rise to the 5 T cell receptor beta chains below, sequenced in a study of control samples from healthy donors and cancer patients. This table comes from immunoSEQ multiplex PCR, and its TCRdb copy is limited to in-frame clones, with some not included. The table shows about 150,000 clones, with about 94% occurring only once. Specimen: blood. Every receptor here comes from a man in his forties or fifties in good health.

To note about this clone: Other DNA variants within this sample encode the same CDR3. The chain links TRBV7-9 to TRBJ1-1; TRBD1 aligns across 8 bases. This CDR3 comprises 17 residues. Trimming at V came to 1 base and at J to 0 bases, leaving 7 bases not matched to a gene. CDR1 is SEHNR, CDR2 FQNEAQ, per germline (reference sequence). CDR3 nucleotide sequence: TGTGCCAGCAGCTTAGTGGGGACAGGCAGAATGAACACTGAAGCTTTCTTT. Protein product: CASSLVGTGRMNTEAFF.

In DNA form, the CDR3 reads TGTGCCAGCAGCCCCCTACTCGGGGGTAATTCACCCCTCCACTTT. Translating it yields CASSPLLGGNSPLHF. The gene calls are TRBV3-1 (or the pseudogene TRBV3-2) and TRBJ1-6, with a weak D call TRBD1 (5 bases). Trimming took off 4 bases at V and 6 bases at J, with 13 bases between the two ends. Looked up from germline, CDR1 is LGHDT and CDR2 is YNNKEL (reference sequence). The CDR3 is 15 residues long.

The V gene is TRBV4-1, the J gene TRBJ2-5; a weak D match, TRBD1 (6 bases). The CDR3 runs to 14 residues. The ends were cut back, 2 bases at V and 3 bases at J, with 10 bases in the middle. The germline V gene encodes CDR1 MGHRA and CDR2 YSYEKL. The CDR3 sequence is CASSQQGSKETQYF. CDR3 coding DNA: TGCGCCAGCAGCCAACAGGGGTCCAAAGAGACCCAGTACTTC.

The J gene is TRBJ1-5, the V gene TRBV28; possible D gene TRBD1, 6 bases. The V gene lost 4 bases and the J gene lost 4 bases, with 17 bases spanning the gap. Germline assignment: CDR1 MDHEN and CDR2 SYDVKM. The CDR3 runs to 16 residues. CDR3 nucleotide sequence: TGTGCCAGCAGTTCCCCATACAGGGTGGGTAATCAGCCCCAGCATTTT. Its translation is CASSSPYRVGNQPQHF.

The chain uses TRBV27 and TRBJ1-5; D is uncertain. Trimming removed 5 bases at V and 5 bases at J, with 10 bases between. Per germline, CDR1 MNHEY and CDR2 SMNVEV (reference sequence). The CDR3 runs 13 residues. The CDR3 region is CASSLPTHQPQHF. The DNA for the CDR3 is TGTGCCAGCAGTCTACCGACCCATCAGCCCCAGCATTTT.